These 7 T cell receptor beta chains came from one sample sequenced in a study of identical twins. MiXCR, applied by TCRdb to the 5' RACE reads, yields one record per CDR3 protein. In the table there are 400,000 to 500,000 distinct CDR3 sequences, approximately 18% of which are singletons. The material sequenced was naive T cells sorted from blood. These receptors were taken from a man aged 45-65 years in good health.

This clonotype appeared a few times. V usage is TRBV7-2 and J usage is TRBJ2-7; TRBD2 aligns across 8 bases. Looked up from germline, CDR1 is SGHTA and CDR2 is FQGNSA. Germline trimming cut 1 base from V and 1 base from J; bases unmatched to any gene: 6. The CDR3 consists of 16 residues. The CDR3 reads CASSLVYSGASYEQYF. In DNA, the CDR3 is TGTGCCAGCAGCTTAGTCTATAGCGGGGCATCCTACGAGCAGTACTTC.

Details on this clonotype: At one boundary the junction diverges from the germline segment, which might be a read error. The CDR3 bases are TGTGCTAGCAGCTTAAGAGGAGCTAGCGAGATTCAAGAGACCCAGTACTTC. The encoded protein is CASSLRGASEIQETQYF. This sequence joins TRBV7-7 and TRBJ2-5, with TRBD2 as a possible D gene (6 bases). Per germline, CDR1 SSHAT and CDR2 FNYEAQ (reference sequence). There are 17 residues in the CDR3.

In its sample, this clonotype was seen a few times. The rearrangement links TRBV6-5 to TRBJ2-1, with 8 bases identical to TRBD2. The CDR3 consists of 11 residues. After removal of 8 bases from V and 9 bases from J, the junction contained 3 bases not matched to a gene. Germline CDR1 and CDR2: MNHEY and SVGAGI. CDR3 amino acids: CASASGGEQFF. For the CDR3, the DNA is TGTGCCAGCGCCAGCGGGGGTGAGCAGTTCTTC.

About this clonotype itself: With a much larger clone just one base away, this may be a read error. The chain couples TRBV15 to TRBJ2-1; the D gene is possibly TRBD2 (6 bases). The CDR3 loop spans 16 amino acids. V lost 4 bases, J lost 5 bases, and 18 bases lay in between. Germline CDR1 and CDR2: LNHNV and YYDKDF (reference sequence). The CDR3 is CATSIDHMGGDNEQFF. The CDR3 DNA reads as TGTGCCACCAGCATAGACCACATGGGGGGTGACAATGAGCAGTTCTTC.

This clonotype was seen repeatedly, ten times or more. This chain uses TRBV12-3 or TRBV12-4 with TRBJ2-1; TRBD2 agrees at 10 bases. This CDR3 comprises 14 residues. Trimming removed 5 bases from V and 5 bases from J; junction bases left unmatched: 3. The CDR3 DNA sequence: TGTGCCAGCAGTCCGGGACTAGCGAACAATGAGCAGTTCTTC. Amino acids: CASSPGLANNEQFF.

This chain uses TRBV27 with TRBJ1-5; TRBD1 might be the D (6 bases). CDR3 size: 11 residues. V gave up 6 bases and J gave up 13 bases, with 13 bases separating them. The germline V gene encodes CDR1 MNHEY and CDR2 SMNVEV (reference sequence). CDR3 DNA: TGTGCCAGCAGGCAAGGGGGGACGCAGCATTTT. Translating it yields CASRQGGTQHF.

The CDR3 nucleotides read TGTGCCAGCAGTTTCCTTAACTACGAGCAGTACTTC. Translation gives CASSFLNYEQYF. The chain combines TRBV28 with TRBJ2-7; D is unresolved. CDR1 MDHEN and CDR2 SYDVKM come from the germline V gene. Trimming removed 3 bases at V and 3 bases at J, with 6 bases between. The CDR3 is made up of 12 amino acids.